Listed below are T cell receptor beta chains from one sample, sequenced in a study of monozygotic twins with inflammatory bowel disease. TCRdb re-called the 5' RACE reads; one entry per CDR3 protein, DNA not given. The data show roughly 100,000 distinct CDR3 sequences, and the top ten clones hold around 1.9%. Sequencing used blood. The source of these receptors is a human donor with ulcerative colitis or Crohn's disease, or a healthy co-twin of an affected twin (not recorded which). Each CDR3 is given with its conserved first and last residue. The order of the fields is V gene, J gene, clone size, CDR3 protein. Only part of the rows carry a size: once, few, many, or a class if the clone is expanded.

>TRBV5-4|TRBJ2-7|NA
CASSIGTATYEQYF
>TRBV19|TRBJ2-1|NA
CATSGQVPPHEQFF
>TRBV5-1|TRBJ1-1|NA
CASSRGTGLEAFF
>TRBV5-1|TRBJ2-1|NA
CASSHQGDYNEQFF
>TRBV4-3|TRBJ2-7|NA
CASSQDPGQGWEQYF
>TRBV18|TRBJ2-3|NA
CASSPTRLAGGEPYTDTQYF
>TRBV29-1|TRBJ2-5|NA
CSVGWGASVSGRVETQYF
>TRBV20-1|TRBJ2-4|NA
CSARDGTGRTYIQYF
>TRBV27|TRBJ2-5|NA
CASLDPAPGAQYF
>TRBV15|TRBJ2-3|medium-sized
CATSRQQGADTQYF
>TRBV20-1|TRBJ2-3|NA
CSARVLAATDTQYF
>TRBV4-3|TRBJ2-7|NA
CASSQVVAPYEQYF
>TRBV2|TRBJ2-1|NA
CATGTGRSNEQFF
>TRBV18|TRBJ1-5|NA
CASSPDLGSNQPQHF
>TRBV12-3/TRBV12-4|TRBJ2-3|NA
CASTAGLAGESDTQYF
>TRBV5-4|TRBJ2-4|NA
CASSFGPGPNIQYF